Below, 6 T cell receptor beta chains from the same sample are listed, as sequenced in a study of vaccination and CD4 T cells after COVID-19. These receptors are not linked to any known antigen. Treatment given: approximately nine-day PBMC culture with coronavirus spike peptide pools or control peptides (ViraFEST assay). The Oncomine TCR Beta short-read assay was applied to DNA of cultured CD4+ T cells. TCRdb recomputed calls from the PCR reads with MiXCR, one row per CDR3 protein. The table has under 15,000 distinct CDR3 sequences, 30% to 40% seen once. The sample in question was CD4+ T cells from blood, cultured in vitro, obtained after SARS-CoV-2 vaccination. Source of these receptors: a human donor who had recovered from COVID-19.

This clonotype was seen a single time. The J gene is TRBJ2-2, the V gene TRBV19, with 9 bases lining up with TRBD1. Germline CDR1 and CDR2: LNHDA and SQIVND (reference sequence). There are 15 residues in the CDR3. V lost 9 bases to trimming and J lost 2 bases; unmatched junction nucleotides: 7. The CDR3 spells CASDTGGKNTGELFF. The CDR3 coding sequence is TGTGCCAGCGACACAGGGGGCAAAAACACCGGGGAGCTGTTTTTT. The complete variable domain, with remaining parts taken from reference TRBV19 and TRBJ2-2, reads DGGITQSPKYLFRKEGQNVTLSCEQNLNHDAMYWYRQDPGQGLRLIYYSQIVNDFQKGDIAEGYSVSREKKESFPLTVTSAQKNPTAFYLCASDTGGKNTGELFFGEGSRLTVL.

The chain couples TRBV20-1 to TRBJ2-3; D is ambiguous. The CDR3 is 16 residues long. The germline V gene has CDR1 DFQATT and CDR2 SNEGSKA (reference sequence). Trimming left V 0 bases short and J 2 bases short, with 15 bases between. Here the CDR3 DNA reads TGCAGTGCTAGAGATCTTATAAACGAGGACACAGATACGCAGTATTTT. Amino acid sequence: CSARDLINEDTDTQYF.

This clonotype was observed a handful of times. V is TRBV20-1 and J is TRBJ2-1, with 7 positions matching TRBD2. Germline CDR1 and CDR2: DFQATT and SNEGSKA (reference sequence). V shed 3 bases, J shed 10 bases, and the junction held 12 bases outside the gene matches. The CDR3 runs 14 residues. CDR3 nucleotide sequence: TGCAGTGCTAGTACTCCTAGCGGTGCGCGGGAGCAGTTCTTC. Encoded protein: CSASTPSGAREQFF.

The chain joins TRBV30 to TRBJ1-5; maybe TRBD1 (5 bases). Germline CDR1 reads GTSNPN; CDR2 reads SVGIG (reference sequence). The CDR3 consists of 14 residues. Trimming stripped 2 bases from V and 6 bases from J, with 14 bases between. The CDR3 bases are TGTGCCTGGAGTCAAGGGACTCGGGGTCAGCCCCAGCATTTT. It is translated as CAWSQGTRGQPQHF.

This clonotype showed up just a few times. V and J are TRBV5-1 and TRBJ1-1, with a tentative D call TRBD1 (5 bases). The CDR3 sequence is 16 residues long. Germline CDR1 and CDR2: SGHRS and YFSETQ. V was trimmed by 4 bases and J by 0 bases, leaving 16 bases between them. Here the CDR3 DNA reads TGCGCCAGCAGCCCAACAGGCGTCGGCTTGAACACTGAAGCTTTCTTT. Translating gives CASSPTGVGLNTEAFF.

The chain uses TRBV7-2 and TRBJ2-2; unclear D gene. V was clipped by 0 bases and J by 0 bases, with 11 bases between them. The CDR3 is 17 residues long. Germline V gene sequence: CDR1 SGHTA, CDR2 FQGNSA. The CDR3 coding sequence is TGTGCCAGCAGCTTAGCGTGGAGTGCCACGAACACCGGGGAGCTGTTTTTT. Encoded protein: CASSLAWSATNTGELFF.